Given below is one TCR beta chain in context. Antigen: not known. The sample comes from a study of brain T cells in children with intractable seizures. Regarding the study as a whole: Absence of clones before surgery may stem from lower sequencing depth.

Here immunoSEQ multiplex PCR was the method, and the copy in TCRdb shows in-frame clones only, minus some. The table includes about 80,000 clones, around nine tenths detected once. The V gene's germline CDR1 is GTSNPN and CDR2 SVGIG (reference sequence). This CDR3 has 14 residues. Trimming shortened V by 0 bases and J by 2 bases, and 9 bases separated the two germline ends. The V call is TRBV30, the J call TRBJ2-3; perhaps D is TRBD1 or TRBD2 (5 bases each). The material was peripheral blood, obtained at surgery. The receptor was derived from a girl aged 2-15 years with Rasmussen encephalitis and intractable seizures. The CDR3 loop reads CAWSVQGVTDTQYF. The CDR3 DNA sequence: TGTGCCTGGAGTGTCCAGGGAGTCACAGATACGCAGTATTTT.